This T cell receptor beta chain was obtained from a study of blood T cell repertoires in COVID-19. Study-wide context: Sample material is recorded as cDNA or gDNA derived from T cells, B-cell-depleted T cells, or PBMCs.

Per the authors' pipeline: Cell counts per sample came from amplifying reference gene primers. The protocol was immunoSEQ multiplex PCR, while the TCRdb copy is restricted to in-frame clones and leaves out a portion. V and J calls and clone size are given by that table; D and trimming were obtained from the DNA. This table has fewer than 200,000 clones, 70% to 90% appearing once. The CDR3 loop spans 14 amino acids. The junction had 13 bases not matched to a gene; V was cut back by 5 bases and J by 15 bases. Germline-derived CDR1 and CDR2 are MRHNA and SNTAGT. The TCR originated in a man in his fifties or sixties who had recovered from COVID-19. The V gene is TRBV6-4, the J gene TRBJ2-1, with 10 positions matching TRBD1. Sequenced sample: peripheral blood. CDR3 protein: CASSPIPDRGPGFF. In DNA form, the CDR3 reads TGTGCCAGCAGTCCGATACCAGACAGGGGGCCAGGGTTCTTC.